This TCR beta chain was documented in a study of Graves' ophthalmopathy and Graves' hyperthyroidism. Between the trimmed V and J ends, which lost 0 bases and 8 bases, there was a span of 14 bases. CDR3 length equals 15 residues. Germline V lookup: CDR1 DFQATT, CDR2 SNEGSKA (reference sequence). Transcripts of RNA were the source for amplifying TCR beta CDR3 regions. RT-PCR was first run with HTBI primers, then multiplex PCR in a second round. TCRdb redid the calling of the multiplex PCR reads with MiXCR, one entry per CDR3 protein. The table records hundreds of thousands of distinct CDR3 sequences, around 21% of them present only once. This clonotype was counted ten times or more.

The sequence derives from a woman between 18 and 29 years old with stable Graves' hyperthyroidism. The sample comprised peripheral blood. The rearrangement joins TRBV20-1 to TRBJ1-6; tentatively, D is TRBD1 (5 bases). CDR3 sequence: CSARDLRGADSPLHF. In DNA form, the CDR3 reads TGCAGTGCTAGAGATCTTAGGGGCGCGGATTCACCCCTCCACTTT.